A selection of T cell receptor beta chains follows, all from one sample in a study of control samples from healthy donors and cancer patients. Clones were read by immunoSEQ multiplex PCR, and TCRdb kept only the in-frame ones, dropping some. Here the sample spans roughly 90,000 clones, 85% to 90% being singletons. The sample taken for sequencing was PBMCs. These receptor sequences come from a woman aged 45-59 years with colorectal cancer. Each CDR3 is given with its conserved first and last residue. The D gene is left open where the match is weak. Not every row has a clone size; where given, it reads once, few, many or a size class.

v_gene	abundance	j_gene	d_gene	CDR3aa	CDR3nt
TRBV30	-	TRBJ1-1	TRBD1	CAWSVTGEAFF	TGTGCCTGGAGTGTTACAGGGGAGGCTTTCTTT
TRBV20-1	once	TRBJ1-5	-	CSASSGTRTMGNQPQHF	TGCAGTGCTAGTTCAGGGACCCGCACAATGGGCAATCAGCCCCAGCATTTT
TRBV6-2/TRBV6-3	-	TRBJ1-1	-	CASSYSKPGNAEAFF	TGTGCCAGCAGTTACTCGAAGCCAGGGAACGCTGAAGCTTTCTTT
TRBV28	once	TRBJ2-4	-	CASSTTGLAKNIQYF	TGTGCCAGCAGTACCACAGGGCTAGCCAAAAACATTCAGTACTTC
TRBV19	-	TRBJ2-2	-	CASKGWSENTGELFF	TGTGCCAGTAAAGGGTGGAGCGAGAACACCGGGGAGCTGTTTTTT
TRBV5-8	-	TRBJ1-1	-	CAQERGSNTEAFF	TGTGCCCAAGAGCGGGGATCGAACACTGAAGCTTTCTTT
TRBV2	-	TRBJ1-2	-	CAGHRETNYGYTF	TGTGCCGGACACCGGGAGACTAACTATGGCTACACCTTC
TRBV10-3	-	TRBJ2-1	-	CAISESANEQFF	TGTGCCATCAGTGAGTCAGCAAATGAGCAGTTCTTC
TRBV5-6	-	TRBJ1-2	-	CASSPPAGNYGYTF	TGTGCCAGCAGCCCCCCGGCAGGGAACTATGGCTACACCTTC
TRBV10-3	-	TRBJ1-5	-	CAIRGGPTESNQPQHF	TGTGCCATCAGGGGGGGACCGACTGAAAGCAATCAGCCCCAGCATTTT
TRBV14	-	TRBJ2-5	-	CASSQRETQYF	TGTGCCAGCAGCCAAAGGGAGACCCAGTACTTC
TRBV6-5	-	TRBJ1-2	TRBD1	CASRRDRERYGYTF	TGTGCCAGCAGAAGGGACAGGGAACGCTATGGCTACACCTTC
TRBV6-5	-	TRBJ1-2	-	CASSIRGSYTF	TGTGCCAGCAGCATAAGAGGAAGCTACACCTTC
TRBV19	-	TRBJ2-4	-	CASSIVGGAGAKNIQYF	TGTGCCAGTAGTATAGTAGGCGGGGCCGGGGCCAAAAACATTCAGTACTTC
TRBV6-2/TRBV6-3	-	TRBJ2-1	-	CASSQWNEQFF	TGTGCCAGCAGTCAGTGGAATGAGCAGTTCTTC
TRBV12-3/TRBV12-4	-	TRBJ1-1	-	CASSLGIAEAFF	TGTGCCAGCAGTTTAGGGATAGCTGAAGCTTTCTTT
TRBV27	-	TRBJ1-5	-	CASSLTGLGNQPQHF	TGTGCCAGCAGTTTAACGGGGCTGGGCAATCAGCCCCAGCATTTT
TRBV4-3	-	TRBJ1-4	-	CASSQDLVTTNEKLFF	TGCGCCAGCAGCCAAGATCTGGTGACAACTAATGAAAAACTGTTTTTT
TRBV7-2	once	TRBJ2-3	-	CASSLGLTDTQYF	TGTGCCAGCAGCTTAGGACTCACAGATACGCAGTATTTT
TRBV5-1	-	TRBJ1-2	TRBD1	CASSLALGTDYGYTF	TGCGCCAGCAGCTTGGCCCTCGGGACAGACTATGGCTACACCTTC
TRBV4-3	-	TRBJ2-5	-	CASSQDRNKETQYF	TGCGCCAGCAGCCAAGATCGGAACAAAGAGACCCAGTACTTC
TRBV18	-	TRBJ1-6	-	CASSTTNSPLHF	TGTGCCAGCTCAACGACGAATTCACCCCTCCACTTT
TRBV2	once	TRBJ1-6	-	CASSQTDPVNSPLHF	TGTGCCAGCAGTCAAACGGACCCGGTCAATTCACCCCTCCACTTT
TRBV9	-	TRBJ2-5	-	CASSVGGSQETQYF	TGTGCCAGCAGCGTAGGTGGCAGCCAAGAGACCCAGTACTTC
TRBV9	-	TRBJ1-1	-	CASSVDVGLDTEAFF	TGTGCCAGCAGCGTAGATGTCGGGTTGGACACTGAAGCTTTCTTT
TRBV27	-	TRBJ2-1	TRBD2	CASSQLAGGRNEQFF	TGTGCCAGCAGTCAACTAGCGGGGGGTCGGAATGAGCAGTTCTTC
TRBV27	-	TRBJ1-1	-	CATSRFHMNTEAFF	TGTGCCACTAGCCGTTTTCATATGAACACTGAAGCTTTCTTT
TRBV4-3	once	TRBJ1-4	-	CASSLHGSGAPGEKLFF	TGCGCCAGCAGCCTCCATGGATCAGGGGCTCCGGGGGAAAAACTGTTTTTT
TRBV30	-	TRBJ1-1	-	CAWSGGPEAFF	TGTGCCTGGAGTGGCGGCCCTGAAGCTTTCTTT
TRBV12-3/TRBV12-4	-	TRBJ2-5	-	CASSLEVLETQYF	TGTGCCAGCAGTTTGGAGGTTTTAGAGACCCAGTACTTC
TRBV6-1	-	TRBJ2-5	TRBD1	CASSEFHAGTGGQETQYF	TGTGCCAGCAGTGAGTTCCACGCCGGGACAGGGGGCCAAGAGACCCAGTACTTC
TRBV7-2	-	TRBJ2-3	TRBD2	CASSAAGGGNTQYF	TGTGCCAGCAGCGCAGCCGGCGGGGGAAATACGCAGTATTTT
TRBV24-1	-	TRBJ2-3	TRBD2	CATSNFGGGRDTQYF	TGTGCCACCAGTAATTTCGGGGGGGGCCGGGATACGCAGTATTTT
TRBV19	-	TRBJ1-1	-	CASSISSRDTEAFF	TGTGCCAGTAGTATTTCAAGTAGGGACACTGAAGCTTTCTTT